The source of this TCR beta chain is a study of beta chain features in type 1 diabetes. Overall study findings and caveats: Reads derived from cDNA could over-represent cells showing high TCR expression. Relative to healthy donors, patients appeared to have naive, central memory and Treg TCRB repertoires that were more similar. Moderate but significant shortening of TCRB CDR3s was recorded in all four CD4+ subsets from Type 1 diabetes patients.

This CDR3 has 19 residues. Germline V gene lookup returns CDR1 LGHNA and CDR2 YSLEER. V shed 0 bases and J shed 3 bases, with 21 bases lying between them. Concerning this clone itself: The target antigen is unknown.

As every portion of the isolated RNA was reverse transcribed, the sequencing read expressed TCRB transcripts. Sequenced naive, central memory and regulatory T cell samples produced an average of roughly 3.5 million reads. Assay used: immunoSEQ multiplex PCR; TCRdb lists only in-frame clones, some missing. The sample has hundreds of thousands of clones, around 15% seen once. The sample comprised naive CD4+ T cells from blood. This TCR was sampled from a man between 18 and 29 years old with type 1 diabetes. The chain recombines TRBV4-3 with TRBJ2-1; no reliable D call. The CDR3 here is CASSQDSGNGRRLYNEQFF. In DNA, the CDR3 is TGCGCCAGCAGCCAAGATTCAGGTAATGGGCGTCGTCTCTACAATGAGCAGTTCTTC.